This TCR beta chain was captured in a study of T cells in Graves' hyperthyroidism and ophthalmopathy. The trim removed 8 bases at V and 0 bases at J, leaving 15 bases unmatched. The CDR3 is made up of 18 amino acids. Exclusion criteria comprised uncontrolled infection, other autoimmune disease, pregnancy or lactation. Together with thyroid ultrasound, orbital computed tomography, serum thyroxine and TRAb, clinical symptoms were used for diagnoses. Broader study findings: Within blood appeared most thyroid clonotypes that had expanded above 0.001.

Template material for amplifying TCR beta CDR3 regions consisted of RNA transcripts. The HTBI primer set drove a first-round RT-PCR of the TCR CDR3. TCRdb reprocessed the multiplex PCR reads with MiXCR, giving one entry per CDR3 protein. The data contain a few hundred thousand distinct CDR3 sequences, around 20% of them seen just once; the ten biggest clones take up 64%. This clonotype occurred many times. The antigen is undetermined. The specimen was blood. V gene TRBV12-3 or TRBV12-4 combines with J gene TRBJ1-5, with 8 positions matching TRBD1. This TCR was sampled from a man aged 25-40 years with Graves' ophthalmopathy. CDR3 nucleotides: TGTGCCAGCCCCTCCGGACAGGGCCGTCCGAATAGCAATCAGCCCCAGCATTTT. Its protein product is CASPSGQGRPNSNQPQHF.